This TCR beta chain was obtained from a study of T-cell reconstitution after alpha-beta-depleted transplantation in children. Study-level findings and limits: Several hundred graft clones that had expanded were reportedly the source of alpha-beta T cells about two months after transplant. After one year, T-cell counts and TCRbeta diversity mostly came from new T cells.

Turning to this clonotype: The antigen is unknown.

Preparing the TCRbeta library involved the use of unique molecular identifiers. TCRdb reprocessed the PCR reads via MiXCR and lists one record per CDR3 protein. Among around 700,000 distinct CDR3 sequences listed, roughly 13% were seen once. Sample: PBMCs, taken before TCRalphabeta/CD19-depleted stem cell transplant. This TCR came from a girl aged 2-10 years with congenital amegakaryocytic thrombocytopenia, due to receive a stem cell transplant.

This CDR3 reads CASSFSSTGRFETQYF. CDR3 sequence (DNA): TGTGCCAGCAGCTTTTCCTCGACAGGGCGGTTTGAGACCCAGTACTTC. The chain employs TRBV7-6 and TRBJ2-5; 7 bases agree with TRBD1. Per the germline V gene, CDR1 is SGHVS and CDR2 is FNYEAQ. This CDR3 region has 16 residues. Trimming at V came to 3 bases and at J to 5 bases, leaving 12 bases not matched to a gene.